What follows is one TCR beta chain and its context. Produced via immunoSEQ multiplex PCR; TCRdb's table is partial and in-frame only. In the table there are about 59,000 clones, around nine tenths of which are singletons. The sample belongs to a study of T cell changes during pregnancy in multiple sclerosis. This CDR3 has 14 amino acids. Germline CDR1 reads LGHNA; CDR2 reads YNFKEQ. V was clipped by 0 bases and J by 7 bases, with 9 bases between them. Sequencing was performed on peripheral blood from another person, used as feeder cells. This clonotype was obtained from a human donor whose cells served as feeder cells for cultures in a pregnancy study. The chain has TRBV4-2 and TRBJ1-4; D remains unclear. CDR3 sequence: CASSQDYGGEKLFF. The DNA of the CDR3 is TGTGCCAGCAGCCAAGATTACGGCGGTGAAAAACTGTTTTTT.